This T cell receptor beta chain was observed in a study of vaccination effects on CD4 cells after COVID-19. In the study overall: Two recovered convalescent patients were sampled 16 days and one week pre-vaccination.

CDR1 is SNHLY, CDR2 FYNNEI, per germline. The CDR3 covers 18 residues. Deletions cut 1 base from V and 6 bases from J, with 19 bases between. As to this clone: The target antigen is unknown.

Sequencing used immunoSEQ multiplex PCR; TCRdb keeps in-frame clones, though not all of them. This sample has 40,000 to 55,000 clones, with approximately 74% found just once. On roughly day 9 of culture, CD4+ T cells were separated out. The chain carries TRBV2 and TRBJ1-6; D gene uncertain. The TCR originated in a human donor who had a prior SARS-CoV-2 infection. This specimen was CD4+ T cells from PBMCs cultured without peptide, taken before COVID-19 vaccination. The CDR3 DNA is TGTGCCAGCAGTGAAGATCCCCGACAAATGGGCTTTAATTCACCCCTCCACTTT. It specifies CASSEDPRQMGFNSPLHF.